What follows are 25 T cell receptor beta chains derived from one specimen sequenced in a study of blood T cell repertoires in COVID-19. Sequencing used immunoSEQ multiplex PCR; TCRdb keeps in-frame clones, though not all of them. The table records 60,000 to 85,000 clones, approximately 83% of them present only once. Source material: peripheral blood. These receptors came from a man at least 80 years old with acute or convalescent COVID-19.

This rearrangement joins TRBV2 to TRBJ2-1; 7 bases agree with TRBD1. Unmatched junction bases numbered 6, after V lost 5 bases and J lost 5 bases. Germline loops: CDR1 SNHLY, CDR2 FYNNEI. The CDR3 totals 14 residues. The CDR3 reads CASSPGQRNNEQFF. The CDR3 DNA reads as TGTGCCAGCAGTCCGGGACAGCGCAACAATGAGCAGTTCTTC.

The chain uses TRBV15 and TRBJ1-5; tentatively, D is TRBD1 (6 bases). V lost 3 bases, J lost 10 bases, and 13 bases lay in between. Germline-derived CDR1 and CDR2 are LNHNV and YYDKDF (reference sequence). CDR3 size: 13 residues. The CDR3 sequence is CATSRNRDRPQHF. CDR3 bases: TGTGCCACCAGCAGGAACAGGGACCGACCCCAGCATTTT.

The chain couples TRBV4-1 to TRBJ1-5; D may be TRBD1 (5 bases). The CDR3 is made up of 17 amino acids. The germline CDR1 and CDR2 sequences are MGHRA and YSYEKL. V was shortened by 0 bases and J by 0 bases, with 12 bases between the two germline ends. CDR3 bases: TGCGCCAGCAGCCAAGATCCACGGGGGTCTAGCAATCAGCCCCAGCATTTT. Encoded protein: CASSQDPRGSSNQPQHF.

The chain recombines TRBV18 with TRBJ1-5; 11 positions match TRBD1. The ends lost 3 bases at V and 2 bases at J; junction bases unmatched: 9. CDR3 length: 18 amino acids. The germline gives CDR1 KGHSH, CDR2 LQKENI. DNA for the CDR3: TGTGCCAGCTCACCTCCCGGACAGGGGGCGCGCGGCAATCAGCCCCAGCATTTT. Translated: CASSPPGQGARGNQPQHF.

The rearrangement links TRBV7-2 to TRBJ1-5; 10 nucleotides match TRBD1. V lost 1 base and J lost 7; bases outside the gene matches: 4. Germline loops: CDR1 SGHTA, CDR2 FQGNSA. The CDR3 is 15 amino acids. CDR3 residues: CASSLGTGGDQPQHF. Written as DNA, the CDR3 is TGTGCCAGCAGCTTAGGGACAGGGGGGGACCAGCCCCAGCATTTT. The full variable domain, its missing parts supplied by reference TRBV7-2 and TRBJ1-5, is GAGVSQSPSNKVTEKGKDVELRCDPISGHTALYWYRQSLGQGLEFLIYFQGNSAPDKSGLPSDRFSAERTGGSVSTLTIQRTQQEDSAVYLCASSLGTGGDQPQHFGDGTRLSIL.

This clone has just one count. The V gene is TRBV7-2, the J gene TRBJ2-2, with 10 positions matching TRBD2. CDR1 is SGHTA, CDR2 FQGNSA, per germline. V shed 1 base, J shed 1 base, and the junction held 0 bases outside the gene matches. This CDR3 region has 16 residues. DNA of the CDR3: TGTGCCAGCAGCTTAGGACTAGCGGGGAACACCGGGGAGCTGTTTTTT. It specifies CASSLGLAGNTGELFF.

The rearrangement uses TRBV7-9 and TRBJ2-1, with 7 bases fitting TRBD1. Trimming took 5 bases from V and 1 from J; bases not matched to a gene: 5. CDR1 is SEHNR and CDR2 is FQNEAQ in the germline V gene (reference sequence). This CDR3 comprises 15 residues. For the CDR3, the DNA is TGTGCCAGCAGCCGACAGGGTGGATCCTACAATGAGCAGTTCTTC. Its translation: CASSRQGGSYNEQFF.

This chain connects TRBV6-2 or TRBV6-3 to TRBJ1-2, with D maybe TRBD1 (6 bases). V dropped 2 bases and J dropped 6 bases, with 16 bases sitting between them. Germline loops: CDR1 MNHEY, CDR2 SVGEGT. The CDR3 contains 15 residues. CDR3 coding DNA: TGTGCCAGCAGTTACGCGACAGGACAAGCGCATGGCTACACCTTC. It specifies CASSYATGQAHGYTF.

The chain uses TRBV6-5 and TRBJ1-2; perhaps TRBD1 as D (5 bases). Trimming took off 6 bases at V and 4 bases at J, with 15 bases between the two ends. Germline V lookup: CDR1 MNHEY, CDR2 SVGAGI. The CDR3 covers 14 residues. The DNA for the CDR3 is TGTGCCAGCAGGCCCCGGGGGGTCGGCTATGGCTACACCTTC. Encoded protein: CASRPRGVGYGYTF.

The V and J genes are TRBV28 and TRBJ2-7; no clear D. This CDR3 contains 12 residues. CDR1 and CDR2 (germline): MDHEN, SYDVKM. V lost 3 bases, J lost 5 bases, and 8 bases lay in between. Written as DNA, the CDR3 is TGTGCCAGCAGTTTGGCGCAGGACGAGCAGTACTTC. Protein product: CASSLAQDEQYF.

This clone occurred once. CDR3 bases: TGCGCCAGCAGCTTCCCGGGACAATATGAAAAACTGTTTTTT. This codes for CASSFPGQYEKLFF. The chain links TRBV5-1 to TRBJ1-4; TRBD1 might be the D (6 bases). Germline assignment: CDR1 SGHRS and CDR2 YFSETQ. The CDR3 consists of 14 residues. Between the trimmed V and J ends, which lost 2 bases and 6 bases, there was a span of 11 bases. Together with reference TRBV5-1 and TRBJ1-4, the CDR3 gives the full variable domain: KAGVTQTPRYLIKTRGQQVTLSCSPISGHRSVSWYQQTPGQGLQFLFEYFSETQRNKGNFPGRFSGRQFSNSRSEMNVSTLELGDSALYLCASSFPGQYEKLFFGSGTQLSVL.

This clone was seen just once. This chain joins TRBV7-2 and TRBJ2-5, with TRBD2 matching over 8 bases. Losses at the gene ends were 5 bases for V and 1 base for J; bases not matched to a gene: 9. The V gene's germline CDR1 is SGHTA and CDR2 FQGNSA. The CDR3 consists of 16 residues. The CDR3 loop is CASSPPPAGVQETQYF. CDR3 DNA sequence: TGTGCCAGCAGCCCCCCGCCAGCGGGGGTCCAAGAGACCCAGTACTTC.

The chain couples TRBV10-3 to TRBJ2-7, with D perhaps matching TRBD1 (5 bases). Trimming cost V 6 bases and J 1 base, with 13 bases left between them. The CDR3 is 14 residues long. Germline values: CDR1 ENHRY, CDR2 SYGVKD. DNA of the CDR3: TGTGCCATCAGCGACGTCCCAGGGTCCTACGAGCAGTACTTC. Translated: CAISDVPGSYEQYF.

The chain combines TRBV7-9 with TRBJ1-5; D perhaps matches TRBD1 (6 bases). This CDR3 region has 13 residues. The V and J ends lost 8 bases and 7 bases respectively, with 15 bases between them. From germline, CDR1 is SEHNR and CDR2 FQNEAQ (reference sequence). CDR3 nucleotides: TGTGCCAGCGCCAAGGGGGGGGACCAGCCCCAGCATTTT. Protein product: CASAKGGDQPQHF.

The chain employs TRBV19 and TRBJ1-1; D is undetermined. Germline lookup yields CDR1 LNHDA and CDR2 SQIVND (reference sequence). This CDR3 is built from 13 residues. The V gene lost 7 bases and the J gene lost 3 bases, with 12 bases spanning the gap. CDR3 protein: CASMRVRDTEAFF. CDR3 nucleotides: TGTGCCAGTATGAGGGTGCGGGACACTGAAGCTTTCTTT.

J is TRBJ1-1 and V is TRBV3-1 (or the pseudogene TRBV3-2); TRBD1 matches at 8 bases. The CDR3 runs 13 residues. The junction had 5 bases not matched to a gene; V was cut back by 7 bases and J by 4 bases. The V gene's germline CDR1 is LGHDT and CDR2 YNNKEL (reference sequence). DNA for the CDR3: TGTGCCAGCACCCGGACAGGGACCACTGAAGCTTTCTTT. Amino acid sequence: CASTRTGTTEAFF.

The V call is TRBV12-3 or TRBV12-4, the J call TRBJ1-3; D ambiguous. Trimming shortened V by 8 bases and J by 0 bases, and 8 bases separated the two germline ends. The CDR3 runs 13 residues. The CDR3 loop reads CASGLTSGNTIYF. The CDR3 DNA follows: TGTGCCAGCGGACTTACCTCTGGAAACACCATATATTTT.

The chain employs TRBV27 and TRBJ2-5; no firm D call. Trimming pared 4 bases from V and 5 bases from J, leaving 8 bases between. Germline CDR1 reads MNHEY; CDR2 reads SMNVEV (reference sequence). This CDR3 is 12 amino acids long. The CDR3 coding sequence is TGTGCCAGCAGTTCCTCCCAGGAGACCCAGTACTTC. Translating gives CASSSSQETQYF.

This clone is a singleton in its sample. The chain carries TRBV6-2 or TRBV6-3 and TRBJ2-7, with 9 bases matching TRBD1. The ends lost 2 bases at V and 2 bases at J; junction bases unmatched: 10. The CDR3 loop spans 17 amino acids. CDR1 MNHEY and CDR2 SVGEGT come from the germline V gene. The chain's CDR3 is CASSYDTQGARPYEQYF. CDR3 DNA sequence: TGTGCCAGCAGTTACGACACACAGGGGGCCCGTCCCTACGAGCAGTACTTC.

The CDR3 loop is CASSPRRTTNEKLFF. The CDR3 DNA reads TGTGCCAGTAGTCCCCGGAGGACAACTAATGAAAAACTGTTTTTT. The rearrangement joins TRBV19 to TRBJ1-4; D remains unclear. The CDR3 runs to 15 residues. The germline V gene has CDR1 LNHDA and CDR2 SQIVND (reference sequence). The V end lost 5 bases, the J end lost 0 bases, and 10 bases lay between the germline ends.

The genes are TRBV5-1 and TRBJ2-3, with D unresolved. The CDR3 has 14 residues. Trimming took off 0 bases at V and 2 bases at J, with 7 bases between the two ends. Germline-derived CDR1 and CDR2 are SGHRS and YFSETQ. The CDR3 region has the DNA TGCGCCAGCAGCTTGGCTTTAGACACAGATACGCAGTATTTT. It encodes CASSLALDTDTQYF.

The chain is built from TRBV11-1 and TRBJ1-4; TRBD1 is a possible D gene (5 bases). Trimming removed 5 bases from V and 7 bases from J, with 20 bases in between. The length of the CDR3 is 16 residues. Germline V gene lookup returns CDR1 SGHAT and CDR2 FQDESV (reference sequence). The CDR3 DNA sequence: TGTGCCAGCAGCCCGGGGGACCGCTCTCCGGGTGAAAAACTGTTTTTT. The encoded protein is CASSPGDRSPGEKLFF.

The chain couples TRBV15 to TRBJ1-1; 8 bases fit TRBD1. The CDR3 is 15 amino acids. The junction had 8 bases not matched to a gene; V was cut back by 5 bases and J by 3 bases. CDR1 is LNHNV and CDR2 is YYDKDF in the germline V gene (reference sequence). The CDR3 here is CATSGISDRDTEAFF. CDR3 DNA: TGTGCCACCAGCGGGATTTCGGACAGGGACACTGAAGCTTTCTTT.

The rearrangement links TRBV11-2 to TRBJ2-7, with TRBD2 as a possible D gene (5 bases). V was shortened by 1 base and J by 6 bases, with 13 bases between the two germline ends. This CDR3 has 14 residues. Looked up from germline, CDR1 is SGHAT and CDR2 is FQNNGV. The CDR3 DNA is TGTGCCAGCAGCTTAGTCGTGGGAGTGTTCGAGCAGTACTTC. Protein: CASSLVVGVFEQYF. Drawing the rest from reference TRBV11-2 and TRBJ2-7, the complete variable domain is EAGVAQSPRYKIIEKRQSVAFWCNPISGHATLYWYQQILGQGPKLLIQFQNNGVVDDSQLPKDRFSAERLKGVDSTLKIQPAKLEDSAVYLCASSLVVGVFEQYFGPGTRLTVT.

Only a few counts were recorded for this clone. V is TRBV30 and J is TRBJ1-6, with a weak D call TRBD1 (6 bases). CDR1 and CDR2 from the germline V gene are GTSNPN and SVGIG (reference sequence). This CDR3 contains 14 residues. The V end was cut by 1 base, the J end by 10 bases, with 14 bases between. CDR3 in amino acids: CAWSEGQGQSPLHF. CDR3 coding DNA: TGTGCCTGGAGTGAAGGCCAGGGGCAATCACCCCTCCACTTT.